A selection of T cell receptor beta chains follows, all from one sample in a study of blood T cell repertoires in COVID-19. Sequenced by immunoSEQ multiplex PCR; TCRdb stores in-frame clones only, minus some. The table lists 200,000 to 250,000 clones, 90% of them singletons. The sequenced sample consisted of peripheral blood. The receptors were gathered from a man aged 25-40 years with COVID-19, enrolled during active disease. The CDR3 runs from the conserved cysteine through the conserved F or W. The order of the fields is clone size, J gene, D gene, CDR3 length, V gene, CDR3 DNA, CDR3 protein. The D gene is left open where the match is weak. A clone size is listed for some rows: how often the clone was seen (once, few, many), or a class if it is expanded.

- TRBJ1-2 - 15 TRBV7-2 TGTGCCCCCCAGCTCCTCGGGGGACCTAACTATGGCTACACCTTC CAPQLLGGPNYGYTF
once TRBJ1-2 - 13 TRBV11-3 TGTGCCAGCAGCACCGACAGAGGCTATGGCTACACCTTC CASSTDRGYGYTF
- TRBJ1-1 - 14 TRBV11-2 TGTGCCAGCAGCTTAGTGGACTTGGGGACTGAAGCTTTCTTT CASSLVDLGTEAFF
- TRBJ1-4 - 15 TRBV27 TGTGCCAGTCGACTTACGGGACTTCCTAGGGAAAAACTGTTTTTT CASRLTGLPREKLFF
once TRBJ1-3 TRBD1 14 TRBV28 TGTGCCAGCAGTTGGGGGGACAGGCGAAACACCATATATTTT CASSWGDRRNTIYF
few TRBJ2-5 - 16 TRBV4-2 TGTGCCAGCAGCGTAACGGGGGATCGGTACCAAGAGACCCAGTACTTC CASSVTGDRYQETQYF
- TRBJ2-3 TRBD1 16 TRBV6-6 TGTGCCAGCAGTTACTCAGGACAGGGGGCATCAGATACGCAGTATTTT CASSYSGQGASDTQYF
- TRBJ1-4 - 16 TRBV2 TGTGCCAGCAGCGCCTTTAGGGCAGGGGTGAATGAAAAACTGTTTTTT CASSAFRAGVNEKLFF
- TRBJ2-1 - 11 TRBV2 TGTGCGACTCGATCCTACAATGAGCAGTTCTTC CATRSYNEQFF
- TRBJ2-2 TRBD1 15 TRBV28 TGTGCCAGCAGTTTCGGGACAGTGAACACCGGGGAGCTGTTTTTT CASSFGTVNTGELFF